Shown below are 32 T cell receptor beta chains from a single sample sequenced in a study of cytomegalovirus exposure and HLA in healthy donors. PCR was performed using 60 Vbeta and 13 Jbeta primers. Some clones are missing from TCRdb's copy, which holds only in-frame ones; the method was immunoSEQ multiplex PCR. The table has 140,000 to 150,000 clones, approximately 80% seen once; the top ten hold roughly 4.3%. Input material: PBMCs. The receptors shown here come from a male donor in good health and CMV-seronegative.

The rearrangement joins TRBV6-6 to TRBJ2-2; TRBD1 matches at 8 bases. The junction had 5 bases not matched to a gene; V was cut back by 8 bases and J by 6 bases. Germline CDR1 is MNHNY and CDR2 is SVGAGI (reference sequence). This CDR3 has 13 amino acids. CDR3 coding DNA: TGTGCCAGCTCCCCCAGGGGGCCCGGGGAGCTGTTTTTT. It encodes CASSPRGPGELFF.

The chain recombines TRBV4-1 with TRBJ2-3; D gene uncertain. Trimming took 0 bases from V and 4 from J, leaving 8 bases between them. Germline values: CDR1 MGHRA, CDR2 YSYEKL. The CDR3 runs to 14 residues. As DNA, the CDR3 is TGCGCCAGCAGCCAAGATCCCATCCCAGATACGCAGTATTTT. Translation: CASSQDPIPDTQYF.

This chain joins TRBV11-3 and TRBJ2-2; 9 bases agree with TRBD1. The trim removed 1 base at V and 6 bases at J, leaving 9 bases unmatched. CDR1 and CDR2 from the germline V gene are SGHNT and YENEEA. This CDR3 spans 17 amino acids. DNA of the CDR3: TGTGCCAGCAGCTTAGGCGTCGGGACAGGGATTGCCGGGGAGCTGTTTTTT. Protein sequence: CASSLGVGTGIAGELFF.

V usage is TRBV5-1 and J usage is TRBJ2-3; 9 bases line up with TRBD2. J lost 4 bases, V lost 5 bases, and 11 bases had no gene match. The CDR3 consists of 16 residues. In germline, CDR1 is SGHRS, CDR2 YFSETQ. CDR3 in DNA: TGCGCCAGCAGTTTAAAAAGCGGGGGGAGCGCAGATACGCAGTATTTT. This sequence encodes CASSLKSGGSADTQYF.

This sequence joins TRBV13 and TRBJ1-1; 7 positions match TRBD1. Per germline, CDR1 PRHDT and CDR2 FYEKMQ (reference sequence). V trimming: 5 bases; J trimming: 5 bases; junction bases outside the gene matches: 11. The CDR3 totals 15 residues. Here the CDR3 reads CASSIRQGRGTEAFF. CDR3 nucleotide sequence: TGTGCCAGCAGCATAAGACAGGGTAGGGGTACTGAAGCTTTCTTT.

This clone occurred a few times. The rearrangement links TRBV19 to TRBJ2-2, with unresolved D. This CDR3 has 14 residues. Germline assignment: CDR1 LNHDA and CDR2 SQIVND (reference sequence). The germline V and J ends were trimmed by 3 bases and 1 base, with 6 bases remaining between them. CDR3 amino acids: CASSMRLNTGELFF. In nucleotides, the CDR3 is TGTGCCAGTAGTATGAGGCTGAACACCGGGGAGCTGTTTTTT.

The rearrangement joins TRBV6-5 to TRBJ1-2, with 10 bases identical to TRBD1. The CDR3 has 14 amino acids. Trimming took 6 bases from V and 5 from J; bases not matched to a gene: 6. Germline CDR1 MNHEY, CDR2 SVGAGI. The CDR3 DNA reads TGTGCCAGCAGGGGGGACAGGGGTATATATGGCTACACCTTC. Encoded protein: CASRGDRGIYGYTF.

The rearrangement uses TRBV10-2 and TRBJ1-4; a possible D gene is TRBD1 (6 bases). The germline gives CDR1 WSHSY, CDR2 SAAADI. The length of the CDR3 is 15 residues. Trimming cost V 6 bases and J 7 bases, with 18 bases left between them. CDR3 DNA sequence: TGCGCCAGCAGAGACCCTTTGGGAGGGGGTGAAAAACTGTTTTTT. Its protein product is CASRDPLGGGEKLFF.

V and J are TRBV15 and TRBJ2-3; possible D gene TRBD2, 5 bases. Looked up from germline, CDR1 is LNHNV and CDR2 is YYDKDF (reference sequence). This CDR3 region has 14 residues. V was cut by 3 bases and J by 5 bases, with 12 bases left in between. The CDR3 here is CATSRTGSEDTQYF. The CDR3, as DNA: TGTGCCACCAGCAGGACGGGGAGTGAAGATACGCAGTATTTT.

This clone was seen a single time. The chain couples TRBV7-8 to TRBJ2-7; 7 positions match TRBD2. CDR3 size: 13 residues. From germline, CDR1 is SGHVS and CDR2 FQNEAQ. The junction had 10 bases not matched to a gene; V was cut back by 7 bases and J by 7 bases. As DNA, the CDR3 is TGTGCCAGCACGCCGGGGGGTCTGCGGGAGCAGTACTTC. It translates to CASTPGGLREQYF.

A note on this clone: At one of its ends the junction is not consistent with the germline gene, which may arise from a read error. The V gene is TRBV7-9, the J gene TRBJ2-5; 8 positions match TRBD2. This CDR3 region has 16 residues. Germline lookup yields CDR1 SEHNR and CDR2 FQNEAQ (reference sequence). The CDR3 coding sequence is TGTTCCAGCAGCTTAGTAGTAGTAGCGGGGCAAGAGACCCAGTACTTC. Translating gives CSSSLVVVAGQETQYF.

The chain has TRBV27 and TRBJ2-3; D gene unclear. CDR3 length: 14 residues. Trimming took 4 bases from V and 0 from J, leaving 8 bases between them. Germline V gives CDR1 MNHEY, CDR2 SMNVEV (reference sequence). The CDR3 sequence: CASSSLWSTDTQYF. CDR3 coding DNA: TGTGCCAGCAGTTCTCTATGGAGCACAGATACGCAGTATTTT.

This chain connects TRBV5-1 to TRBJ1-4; D gene uncertain. The CDR3 has 14 amino acids. Germline-derived CDR1 and CDR2 are SGHRS and YFSETQ. V dropped 4 bases and J dropped 0 bases, with 7 bases sitting between them. The CDR3 DNA sequence: TGCGCCAGCAGCCCCCGTGCAACTAATGAAAAACTGTTTTTT. Translated, it gives CASSPRATNEKLFF.

The chain couples TRBV6-5 to TRBJ2-5, with D hard to call. V was clipped by 6 bases and J by 1 base, with 9 bases between them. The germline gives CDR1 MNHEY, CDR2 SVGAGI. The CDR3 length is 13 residues. The CDR3 loop is CASSQTVQETQYF. CDR3 in DNA: TGTGCCAGCAGCCAAACAGTCCAAGAGACCCAGTACTTC.

This chain links TRBV10-3 with TRBJ1-5; 8 bases are a match to TRBD1. The CDR3 is 15 amino acids. The V gene's germline CDR1 is ENHRY and CDR2 SYGVKD. Unmatched junction bases numbered 6, after V lost 6 bases and J lost 2 bases. CDR3 DNA sequence: TGTGCCATCAGCTCCGACAGGGGAGGCAATCAGCCCCAGCATTTT. Amino acid sequence: CAISSDRGGNQPQHF.

This clone has a handful of counts. This specimen includes other DNA sequences encoding the same CDR3. This rearrangement joins TRBV10-2 to TRBJ2-7, with a tentative D call TRBD1 (6 bases). Trimming cost V 6 bases and J 0 bases, with 12 bases left between them. The CDR3 consists of 14 residues. Germline V gives CDR1 WSHSY, CDR2 SAAADI. The CDR3 loop reads CASSGQLSSYEQYF. The CDR3 region has the DNA TGCGCCAGCAGCGGACAGCTGAGCTCCTACGAGCAGTACTTC.

The genes are TRBV5-1 and TRBJ2-1, with 8 bases lining up with TRBD1. Germline V gives CDR1 SGHRS, CDR2 YFSETQ. The CDR3 spans 16 residues. V trimming: 2 bases; J trimming: 7 bases; junction bases outside the gene matches: 11. CDR3 in amino acids: CASSFYTGQGSNEQFF. The CDR3, as DNA: TGCGCCAGCAGCTTCTACACAGGACAGGGCTCTAATGAGCAGTTCTTC.

This clone showed up just once. The rearrangement joins TRBV6-5 to TRBJ2-1; D perhaps matches TRBD2 (7 bases). This CDR3 has 14 amino acids. The ends were cut back, 4 bases at V and 4 bases at J, with 11 bases in the middle. Germline V gives CDR1 MNHEY, CDR2 SVGAGI. CDR3: CASSLAGAYNEQFF. The CDR3, as DNA: TGTGCCAGCAGTTTGGCGGGGGCTTACAATGAGCAGTTCTTC.

J is TRBJ1-4 and V is TRBV27; 9 nucleotides line up with TRBD1. The J segment lost 7 bases and the V segment lost 2 bases, leaving 5 bases of the junction unmatched. CDR3 size: 15 residues. Per the germline V gene, CDR1 is MNHEY and CDR2 is SMNVEV (reference sequence). The CDR3: CASSLDGQGFEKLFF. The CDR3, as DNA: TGTGCCAGCAGTTTAGATGGACAGGGGTTTGAAAAACTGTTTTTT. The full variable domain, rest sourced from reference TRBV27 and TRBJ1-4, is EAQVTQNPRYLITVTGKKLTVTCSQNMNHEYMSWYRQDPGLGLRQIYYSMNVEVTDKGDVPEGYKVSRKEKRNFPLILESPSPNQTSLYFCASSLDGQGFEKLFFGSGTQLSVL.

The chain carries TRBV4-3 and TRBJ2-7, with D tentatively TRBD1 (6 bases). V shed 4 bases and J shed 2 bases, with 12 bases lying between them. The CDR3 has 14 residues. The V gene's germline CDR1 is LGHNA and CDR2 YSLEER. CDR3 coding DNA: TGCGCCAGCAGCCGCGTGACAGGAACCTACGAGCAGTACTTC. It encodes CASSRVTGTYEQYF.

The gene calls are TRBV4-3 and TRBJ2-7; 10 bases map to TRBD1. The CDR3 is 15 residues long. Germline CDR1 and CDR2: LGHNA and YSLEER. J lost 3 bases, V lost 2 bases, and 4 bases had no gene match. The CDR3 DNA reads TGCGCCAGCAGCCAAACAGGACAGGGGGGCTACGAGCAGTACTTC. This codes for CASSQTGQGGYEQYF.

The rearrangement links TRBV6-4 to TRBJ2-5; TRBD1 aligns across 7 bases. Per the germline V gene, CDR1 is MRHNA and CDR2 is SNTAGT. This CDR3 region has 14 residues. V lost 5 bases and J lost 4; bases outside the gene matches: 7. CDR3 sequence reads: CASSITGDAETQYF. The CDR3 DNA reads as TGTGCCAGCAGTATTACAGGGGATGCAGAGACCCAGTACTTC.

The chain is built from TRBV5-1 and TRBJ2-6; D ambiguous. Trimming cost V 6 bases and J 0 bases, with 13 bases left between them. Germline-derived CDR1 and CDR2 are SGHRS and YFSETQ. The CDR3 loop spans 16 amino acids. The CDR3 nucleotides are TGCGCCAGCACTTATCTGAGTTTCTCTGGGGCCAACGTCCTGACTTTC. The encoded protein is CASTYLSFSGANVLTF.

In this sample, this clone turned up a few times. The rearrangement joins TRBV15 to TRBJ2-7; the D gene is possibly TRBD1 (5 bases). V gave up 0 bases and J gave up 4 bases, with 10 bases separating them. The germline V gene has CDR1 LNHNV and CDR2 YYDKDF (reference sequence). The CDR3 covers 14 residues. This chain's CDR3 is CATSREGVRYEQYF. The CDR3 DNA reads as TGTGCCACCAGCAGAGAAGGGGTTAGGTACGAGCAGTACTTC.

The chain joins TRBV7-9 to TRBJ2-2, with a weak D call TRBD2 (5 bases). CDR3 size: 14 residues. Per germline, CDR1 SEHNR and CDR2 FQNEAQ (reference sequence). Trimming took off 2 bases at V and 6 bases at J, with 10 bases between the two ends. The CDR3, as DNA: TGTGCCAGCAGCTTACGGGGTGGGCCCGGGGAGCTGTTTTTT. Amino acids: CASSLRGGPGELFF.

The chain employs TRBV7-2 and TRBJ2-5; D is unresolved. The end of the DNA fits TRBJ2-7 better, so the J call may be wrong. The CDR3 loop spans 12 amino acids. CDR1 is SGHTA and CDR2 is FQGNSA in the germline V gene. The CDR3 coding sequence is TGTGCCAGCAGTTTTTCCCGCTACGAGCAGTACTTC. Translated, it gives CASSFSRYEQYF.

J is TRBJ2-1 and V is TRBV30; TRBD1 matches at 7 bases. V dropped 3 bases and J dropped 4; count of bases not matched to a gene: 6. The CDR3 runs 14 residues. Germline values: CDR1 GTSNPN, CDR2 SVGIG (reference sequence). CDR3 nucleotides: TGTGCCTGGAGCTCCGGGACAGTATACAATGAGCAGTTCTTC. Residues: CAWSSGTVYNEQFF.

The count of this clone is one. CDR3 bases: TGTGCCAGCAGCTTGAGTCGAGGATTTGCCTACGAGCAGTACTTC. Encoded protein: CASSLSRGFAYEQYF. The genes are TRBV7-2 and TRBJ2-7; D remains ambiguous. Trimming stripped 3 bases from V and 2 bases from J, with 14 bases between. This CDR3 is built from 15 residues. The V gene's germline CDR1 is SGHTA and CDR2 FQGNSA.

This chain uses TRBV29-1 with TRBJ2-5, with TRBD2 matching over 12 bases. V shed 2 bases, J shed 5 bases, and the junction held 6 bases outside the gene matches. The CDR3 extends over 15 amino acids. Germline-derived CDR1 and CDR2 are SQVTM and ANQGSEA. CDR3 loop: CSVELAGGGGETQYF. CDR3 nucleotide sequence: TGCAGCGTTGAACTAGCGGGAGGGGGTGGGGAGACCCAGTACTTC.

The chain links TRBV5-1 to TRBJ2-6; D unresolved. With 1 base removed from V and 2 bases from J, the gap between germline ends came to 13 bases. Germline CDR1 reads SGHRS; CDR2 reads YFSETQ. The CDR3 length is 17 residues. The CDR3 sequence is CASSLRQVEAGANVLTF. DNA for the CDR3: TGCGCCAGCAGCTTGCGTCAGGTGGAAGCTGGGGCCAACGTCCTGACTTTC.

The chain joins TRBV7-2 to TRBJ1-2; maybe TRBD1 (5 bases). The CDR3 has 14 amino acids. The germline V gene has CDR1 SGHTA and CDR2 FQGNSA. The V and J ends lost 1 base and 4 bases respectively, with 10 bases between them. The CDR3 DNA follows: TGTGCCAGCAGCTTAGAGGGGTCAGTCTATGGCTACACCTTC. This gives the protein CASSLEGSVYGYTF.

Comment on this clone: A read error may explain this, as a much larger clone is one base away. The same CDR3 is also encoded by other DNA sequences in this sample. V gene TRBV7-9 combines with J gene TRBJ2-7; D perhaps matches TRBD2 (5 bases). There are 16 residues in the CDR3. The germline CDR1 and CDR2 sequences are SEHNR and FQNEAQ (reference sequence). The CDR3 DNA reads TGTTCTAGCAGCTTATTTTCGGGTCCGAGCTCCTACGAGCAGTACTTC. Its protein product is CSSSLFSGPSSYEQYF.